The rows below give T cell receptor beta chains drawn from one sample of a study of OX40 agonist ivuxolimab in advanced cancers. Libraries were prepared by immunoSEQ multiplex PCR; TCRdb keeps only in-frame clonotypes and omits some of them. The sample lists some 74,000 clones, 90% seen once, with 0.25% to 0.35% in the top ten. The sample consisted of CD4+ or CD8+ T cells sorted from blood, taken in a trial of the OX40 agonist ivuxolimab. The receptor set was obtained from an adult with an advanced solid tumor such as melanoma, head and neck, liver or kidney cancer. Each CDR3 is given with its conserved first and last residue. The D gene is left open where the match is weak. Clone size is not always given. Where it is, it says once, few, many or a class for expanded clones.

TRBV19	once	TRBJ1-1	-	CASRVFDKNTEAFF	TGTGCCAGTAGGGTTTTTGACAAAAACACTGAAGCTTTCTTT
TRBV5-1	-	TRBJ1-2	-	CASSLAQGKANYGYTF	TGCGCCAGCAGCTTGGCCCAGGGGAAGGCTAACTATGGCTACACCTTC
TRBV11-3	-	TRBJ2-1	TRBD1	CASSLGHAKTGSDHYNEQFF	TGTGCCAGCAGCTTAGGCCACGCAAAGACAGGGAGCGATCACTACAATGAGCAGTTCTTC
TRBV6-6	-	TRBJ2-3	-	CASIHSARDTQYF	TGTGCCAGCATTCACTCGGCCCGAGATACGCAGTATTTT
TRBV11-1	-	TRBJ2-7	-	CASSREVPAYEQYF	TGTGCCAGCTCGAGGGAAGTGCCTGCCTACGAGCAGTACTTC
TRBV11-2	-	TRBJ2-2	-	CASSLARGAGELFF	TGTGCCAGCAGCTTAGCCAGAGGAGCCGGGGAGCTGTTTTTT
TRBV27	-	TRBJ1-2	-	CASSLARELYGYTF	TGTGCCAGCAGTTTGGCCAGGGAACTCTATGGCTACACCTTC
TRBV29-1	-	TRBJ2-3	TRBD1	CSGARDRRDTQYF	TGCAGCGGTGCTCGGGACAGAAGGGATACGCAGTATTTT
TRBV4-2	-	TRBJ1-1	TRBD1	CASSQPPSGGADTEAFF	TGTGCCAGCAGCCAACCGCCATCAGGGGGCGCGGACACTGAAGCTTTCTTT
TRBV23-1	-	TRBJ1-4	-	CASSNPRQLIATNEKLFF	TGCGCCAGCAGTAATCCGAGACAGCTGATTGCAACTAATGAAAAACTGTTTTTT
TRBV19	-	TRBJ1-2	TRBD1	CASSIRTGNYGYTF	TGTGCCAGTAGTATCAGGACAGGGAACTATGGCTACACCTTC
TRBV19	-	TRBJ2-3	TRBD1	CASRPDRGRTNTQYF	TGTGCCAGTCGGCCCGACAGGGGGCGCACGAATACGCAGTATTTT